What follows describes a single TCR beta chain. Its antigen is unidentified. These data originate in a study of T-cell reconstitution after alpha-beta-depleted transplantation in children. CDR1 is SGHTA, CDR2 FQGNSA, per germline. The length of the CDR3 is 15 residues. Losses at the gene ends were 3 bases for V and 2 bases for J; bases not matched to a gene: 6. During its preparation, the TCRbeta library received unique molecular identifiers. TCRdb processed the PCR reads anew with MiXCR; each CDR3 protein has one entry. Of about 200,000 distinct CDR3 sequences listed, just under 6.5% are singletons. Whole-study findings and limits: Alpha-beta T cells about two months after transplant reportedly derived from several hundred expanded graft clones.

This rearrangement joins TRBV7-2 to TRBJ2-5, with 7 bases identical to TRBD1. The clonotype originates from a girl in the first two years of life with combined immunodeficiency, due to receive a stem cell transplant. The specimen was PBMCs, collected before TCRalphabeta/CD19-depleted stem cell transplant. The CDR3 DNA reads TGTGCCAGCAGCTTTAAAGGGGGCAGACAAGAGACCCAGTACTTC. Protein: CASSFKGGRQETQYF. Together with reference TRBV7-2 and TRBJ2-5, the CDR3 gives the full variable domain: GAGVSQSPSNKVTEKGKDVELRCDPISGHTALYWYRQSLGQGLEFLIYFQGNSAPDKSGLPSDRFSAERTGGSVSTLTIQRTQQEDSAVYLCASSFKGGRQETQYFGPGTRLLVL.